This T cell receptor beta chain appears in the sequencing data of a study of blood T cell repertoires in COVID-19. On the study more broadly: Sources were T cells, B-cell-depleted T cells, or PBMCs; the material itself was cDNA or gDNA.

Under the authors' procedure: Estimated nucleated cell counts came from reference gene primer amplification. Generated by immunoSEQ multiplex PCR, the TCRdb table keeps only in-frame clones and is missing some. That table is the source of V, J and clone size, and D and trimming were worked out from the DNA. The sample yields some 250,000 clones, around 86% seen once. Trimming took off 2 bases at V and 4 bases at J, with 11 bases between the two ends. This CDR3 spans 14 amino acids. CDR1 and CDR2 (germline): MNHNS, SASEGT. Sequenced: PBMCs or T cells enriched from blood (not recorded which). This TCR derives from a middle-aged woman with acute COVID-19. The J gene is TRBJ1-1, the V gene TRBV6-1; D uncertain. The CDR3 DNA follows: TGTGCCAGCAGTGAATTACTAGGGTTCACTGAAGCTTTCTTT. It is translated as CASSELLGFTEAFF.